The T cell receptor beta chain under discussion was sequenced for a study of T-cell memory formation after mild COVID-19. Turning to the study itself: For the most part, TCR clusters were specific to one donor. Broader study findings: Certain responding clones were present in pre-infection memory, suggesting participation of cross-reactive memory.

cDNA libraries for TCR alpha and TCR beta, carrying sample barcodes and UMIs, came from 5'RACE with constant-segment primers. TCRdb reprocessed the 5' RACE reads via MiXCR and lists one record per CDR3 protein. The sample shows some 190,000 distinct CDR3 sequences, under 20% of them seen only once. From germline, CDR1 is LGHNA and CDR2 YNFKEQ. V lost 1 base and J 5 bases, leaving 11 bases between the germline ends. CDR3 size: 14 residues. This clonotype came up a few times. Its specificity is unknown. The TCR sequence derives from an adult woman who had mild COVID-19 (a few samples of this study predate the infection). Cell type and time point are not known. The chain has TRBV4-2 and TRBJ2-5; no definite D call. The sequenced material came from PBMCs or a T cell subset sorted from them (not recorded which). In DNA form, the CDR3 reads TGTGCCAGCAGCCAAGCTACAGTCCCGGAGACCCAGTACTTC. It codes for CASSQATVPETQYF.